This entry lists 16 T cell receptor beta chains sequenced from one sample in a study of somatic reversion in DOCK8 deficiency. One-step amplicon PCR with EuroClonality-NGS primers amplified TRB from 80 to 100 ng genomic DNA. TCRdb redid the calling of the multiplex PCR reads with MiXCR, one entry per CDR3 protein. The sample shows more than 2,500 distinct CDR3 sequences, around a quarter of them seen only once. Sequencing used peripheral blood. The receptors were gathered from a human donor in good health.

This clonotype was found a few times. This sequence joins TRBV7-3 and TRBJ1-1; D is uncertain. The V and J ends lost 3 bases and 1 base respectively, with 6 bases between them. CDR3 length: 13 residues. Germline V CDR1 and CDR2: SGHTA, FQGTGA. CDR3 protein: CASSLEGNTEAFF. The CDR3 DNA reads TGTGCCAGCAGCTTGGAGGGGAACACTGAAGCTTTCTTT.

This chain links TRBV20-1 with TRBJ2-1; 7 bases agree with TRBD2. After removal of 3 bases from V and 3 bases from J, the junction contained 17 bases not matched to a gene. The CDR3 is 18 amino acids. CDR1 is DFQATT and CDR2 is SNEGSKA in the germline V gene (reference sequence). The DNA for the CDR3 is TGCAGTGCTAGTCATTTGGGCGGGGGTACCTGGTTCTACAATGAGCAGTTCTTC. It is translated as CSASHLGGGTWFYNEQFF.

The chain combines TRBV5-1 with TRBJ1-2; D is unclear. Germline-derived CDR1 and CDR2 are SGHRS and YFSETQ. CDR3 length: 14 residues. V was pared by 4 bases and J by 0 bases, with 10 bases between. CDR3 in amino acids: CASSESVTNYGYTF. In nucleotides, the CDR3 is TGCGCCAGCAGCGAGTCGGTAACTAACTATGGCTACACCTTC.

Of note for this clonotype: This could be a read error, since a much larger clone is one nucleotide away. The chain uses TRBV6-6 and TRBJ1-5, with TRBD1 identical over 7 bases. J was trimmed by 2 bases and V by 6 bases; bases with no gene match: 28. The CDR3 runs to 22 residues. CDR1 MNHNY and CDR2 SVGAGI come from the germline V gene (reference sequence). CDR3 nucleotides: TGTGCCAGCAGGAGGGGTGGACTAGCGGGACAGAGGGCAGGGGATGGCAATCAGCCCCAGCATTTT. It encodes CASRRGGLAGQRAGDGNQPQHF.

In its sample, this clonotype ranks as medium-sized. In DNA form, the CDR3 reads TGTGCCAGCAGCCAAGAAGGGACAGGGGAAGCTTTCTTT. Its translation: CASSQEGTGEAFF. This chain connects TRBV4-2 to TRBJ1-1, with 9 bases matching TRBD1. The V segment lost 0 bases and the J segment 8 bases; nucleotides outside the gene matches: 1. The CDR3 totals 13 residues. Germline CDR1 is LGHNA and CDR2 is YNFKEQ.

This clonotype appeared a few times. The V gene is TRBV6-2 or TRBV6-3, the J gene TRBJ1-5; tentative D call: TRBD1 (5 bases). Germline V gives CDR1 MNHEY, CDR2 SVGEGT. V was pared by 7 bases and J by 1 base, with 11 bases between. The CDR3 totals 14 residues. The CDR3 nucleotides are TGTGCCAGCAAAGGTTACAGGAGCAATCAGCCCCAGCATTTT. Protein sequence: CASKGYRSNQPQHF.

This clonotype turned up a few times. This chain links TRBV7-2 with TRBJ2-6; D gene uncertain. Germline CDR1 reads SGHTA; CDR2 reads FQGNSA. Deletions cut 4 bases from V and 0 bases from J, with 7 bases between. The CDR3 extends over 15 amino acids. CDR3 sequence reads: CASSYSRSGANVLTF. The CDR3 DNA reads as TGTGCCAGCAGCTATAGCCGCTCTGGGGCCAACGTCCTGACTTTC.

Sample share makes this clonotype medium-sized. The gene calls are TRBV6-2 or TRBV6-3 and TRBJ2-7; D is perhaps TRBD1 (6 bases). The CDR3 has 13 amino acids. Germline values: CDR1 MNHEY, CDR2 SVGEGT. V was shortened by 4 bases and J by 5 bases, with 12 bases between the two germline ends. CDR3 loop: CASSSTGLHEQYF. CDR3 nucleotides: TGTGCCAGCAGTTCAACAGGGCTACACGAGCAGTACTTC.

Concerning this clonotype itself: Since a much larger clone is just one base distant, this may be a read error. This sequence joins TRBV4-1 and TRBJ1-1; maybe TRBD1 (5 bases). Per the germline V gene, CDR1 is MGHRA and CDR2 is YSYEKL. The CDR3 consists of 12 residues. The CDR3 DNA reads as TGCGCCAGCAGGGGGGAAAGGACTGAAGCTTCCTTT. Translation gives CASRGERTEASF.

By sample fraction, this clonotype is medium-sized (0.01 to 0.1%). This chain joins TRBV7-9 and TRBJ1-2, with a weak D call TRBD1 (5 bases). Trimming removed 1 base from V and 4 bases from J, with 7 bases in between. CDR1 SEHNR and CDR2 FQNEAQ come from the germline V gene (reference sequence). The CDR3 covers 13 residues. CDR3 nucleotides: TGTGCCAGCAGCTTAGTTGGGACCTATGGCTACACCTTC. Translated: CASSLVGTYGYTF.

The chain combines TRBV4-1 with TRBJ1-2; 7 bases fit TRBD1. V lost 3 bases, J lost 4 bases, and 8 bases stayed unmatched. The CDR3 runs to 15 residues. Germline V gene data show CDR1 as MGHRA and CDR2 as YSYEKL. The CDR3 here is CASSQDSTGTYGYTF. In nucleotides, the CDR3 is TGCGCCAGCAGCCAGGACTCGACAGGGACCTATGGCTACACCTTC.

Concerning this clonotype itself: This sequence may be a read error, since a much larger clone differs from it by one base. The rearrangement uses TRBV6-2 or TRBV6-3 and TRBJ1-4; D unresolved. This CDR3 has 17 residues. Per germline, CDR1 MNHEY and CDR2 SVGEGT. In nucleotides, the CDR3 is TGTGCCAGCAGTTATAATTACCGGGGTCCCCAGAATGAAAAACTGCTTTTT. This encodes CASSYNYRGPQNEKLLF.

A single count supports this clonotype. V is TRBV27 and J is TRBJ2-1, with D possibly TRBD1 on 5 matching bases. Trimming left V 3 bases short and J 7 bases short, with 10 bases between. This CDR3 has 13 amino acids. Germline CDR1 reads MNHEY; CDR2 reads SMNVEV (reference sequence). The DNA for the CDR3 is TGTGCCAGCAGTTTTGACAGTAGGAATGAGCAGTTCTTC. Its translation is CASSFDSRNEQFF.

Judged by abundance, this clonotype is medium-sized. This chain joins TRBV4-1 and TRBJ1-2; 8 nucleotides align to TRBD1. The CDR3 runs to 12 residues. Germline-derived CDR1 and CDR2 are MGHRA and YSYEKL. Trimming cost V 1 base and J 8 bases; bases outside gene matches: 0. DNA of the CDR3: TGCGCCAGCAGCCAAGGACAGGGGGGCTACACCTTC. It specifies CASSQGQGGYTF.

This clonotype qualifies as medium-sized. The rearrangement joins TRBV7-9 to TRBJ1-1; possibly TRBD1 for D (5 bases). The germline gives CDR1 SEHNR, CDR2 FQNEAQ (reference sequence). The CDR3 sequence is 14 residues long. With 5 bases removed from V and 4 bases from J, the gap between germline ends came to 14 bases. The CDR3 loop reads CASSPAGSITEAFF. Here the CDR3 DNA reads TGTGCCAGCAGCCCAGCAGGGAGTATCACTGAAGCTTTCTTT.

This clonotype has a handful of counts. The chain recombines TRBV7-6 with TRBJ2-7, with 7 bases identical to TRBD2. Germline V gene sequence: CDR1 SGHVS, CDR2 FNYEAQ. This CDR3 has 15 amino acids. The V and J ends lost 5 bases and 0 bases, in that order; junction bases with no gene match: 7. The CDR3 bases are TGTGCCAGCAGCGCTAGCGGATTAAACTCCTACGAGCAGTACTTC. It specifies CASSASGLNSYEQYF.